This TCR beta chain was captured by sequencing in a study of beta chain features in type 1 diabetes. Across the whole study: Healthy donors and patients showed comparable age, gender and cell yields.

General study findings and limits: Type 1 diabetes patients showed fewer insertions and more deletions at VDJ junctions. Naive, central memory and Treg TCRB repertoires appeared more alike in patients than in healthy donors.

The V and J ends lost 3 bases and 6 bases, in that order; junction bases with no gene match: 5. The CDR3 extends over 13 amino acids. Germline-derived CDR1 and CDR2 are GTSNPN and SVGIG (reference sequence). Expressed TCRB transcripts were sequenced because the isolated RNA had all been reverse transcribed beforehand. Sequencing was performed with immunoSEQ multiplex PCR; in TCRdb, only in-frame clones are kept and a portion is missing. The sample contains a few hundred thousand clones, about 14% of which appear only once. Of note for this clone: Its antigen remains unidentified.

The receptor's source is a man under 40 in good health. V is TRBV30 and J is TRBJ2-7; 10 nucleotides line up with TRBD1. Sequencing was carried out using naive CD4+ T cells from blood. The CDR3 DNA reads TGTGCCTGGAGGCCGGACAGGGGGGCCGAGCAGTACGTC. Residues: CAWRPDRGAEQYV.